This entry lists 21 T cell receptor beta chains sequenced from one sample in a study of blood T cell repertoires in COVID-19. Some clones are missing from TCRdb's copy, which holds only in-frame ones; the method was immunoSEQ multiplex PCR. The sample shows roughly 450,000 clones, 80% to 95% of them seen only once. Sequenced material: PBMCs or T cells enriched from blood (not recorded which). Source of these receptors: a man between 18 and 35 years old who had recovered from COVID-19.

The chain is built from TRBV7-9 and TRBJ1-4, with 7 positions matching TRBD1. With V trimmed by 3 bases and J by 4 bases, 5 bases remained unmatched. CDR3 length: 15 residues. Germline V CDR1 and CDR2: SEHNR, FQNEAQ (reference sequence). In DNA, the CDR3 is TGTGCCAGCAGCTTTGGGAGACAGGGTAATGAAAAACTGTTTTTT. This gives the protein CASSFGRQGNEKLFF.

In DNA, the CDR3 is TGTGCCAGCAGGACCACCGGGACAGGCGGCCAGCCCCAGCATTTT. Translated: CASRTTGTGGQPQHF. The V and J genes are TRBV28 and TRBJ1-5, with TRBD1 matching 8 bases. V dropped 6 bases and J dropped 7; count of bases not matched to a gene: 11. This CDR3 is built from 15 residues. Germline V gene lookup returns CDR1 MDHEN and CDR2 SYDVKM.

The chain joins TRBV10-1 to TRBJ2-2, with 11 positions matching TRBD1. V gave up 4 bases and J gave up 3 bases; unmatched junction bases: 10. Germline assignment: CDR1 WNHNN and CDR2 SYGVQD (reference sequence). This CDR3 has 18 residues. The DNA of the CDR3 is TGCGCCAGCAGTGGGTTAACCGGGACAGGGGGTCACACCGGGGAGCTGTTTTTT. It is translated as CASSGLTGTGGHTGELFF.

The chain has TRBV29-1 and TRBJ1-1; possibly TRBD1 for D (5 bases). CDR1 SQVTM and CDR2 ANQGSEA come from the germline V gene. The CDR3 loop spans 12 amino acids. V lost 6 bases to trimming and J lost 2 bases, with 10 bases between them. The CDR3 DNA follows: TGCAGCGTGGCGACAGTAAACACTGAAGCTTTCTTT. The encoded protein is CSVATVNTEAFF.

This clone came up once. V is TRBV5-1 and J is TRBJ2-6, with 9 bases lining up with TRBD2. This CDR3 spans 20 amino acids. Germline CDR1 SGHRS, CDR2 YFSETQ. Trimming at V came to 1 base and at J to 3 bases, leaving 14 bases not matched to a gene. As DNA, the CDR3 is TGCGCCAGCAGCTTGTCGCCATACTTAGCGGGAGACGATGGGGCCAACGTCCTGACTTTC. This translates into CASSLSPYLAGDDGANVLTF.

This clone was found once. The gene calls are TRBV30 and TRBJ1-1; a possible D gene is TRBD1 (5 bases). The CDR3 sequence is 14 residues long. Per germline, CDR1 GTSNPN and CDR2 SVGIG (reference sequence). Trimming stripped 4 bases from V and 1 base from J, with 13 bases between. CDR3 in amino acids: CAWTRRTGNTEAFF. CDR3 nucleotides: TGTGCCTGGACCCGTAGAACAGGGAACACTGAAGCTTTCTTT.

Only one count was recorded for this clone. This rearrangement joins TRBV3-1 (or the pseudogene TRBV3-2) to TRBJ1-2; D perhaps matches TRBD1 (6 bases). The V end lost 2 bases, the J end lost 2 bases, and 6 bases lay between the germline ends. Germline values: CDR1 LGHDT, CDR2 YNNKEL (reference sequence). The CDR3 has 13 residues. CDR3 loop: CASSQTGNYGYTF. Written as DNA, the CDR3 is TGTGCCAGCAGCCAAACAGGGAACTATGGCTACACCTTC.

The chain joins TRBV6-1 to TRBJ1-6, with D unresolved. V gave up 0 bases and J gave up 9 bases, with 6 bases separating them. Per germline, CDR1 MNHNS and CDR2 SASEGT. The CDR3 sequence is 13 residues long. The CDR3 loop is CASSEARGSPLHF. CDR3 sequence (DNA): TGTGCCAGCAGTGAAGCGCGGGGTTCACCCCTCCACTTT.

This clone came up once. The rearrangement uses TRBV3-1 (or the pseudogene TRBV3-2) and TRBJ2-5; possibly TRBD1 for D (5 bases). There are 16 residues in the CDR3. CDR1 is LGHDT and CDR2 is YNNKEL in the germline V gene (reference sequence). V shed 2 bases and J shed 3 bases, with 16 bases lying between them. DNA for the CDR3: TGTGCCAGCAGCCAAACCATCAGTGGGGCAGAAGAGACCCAGTACTTC. Encoded protein: CASSQTISGAEETQYF.

The table lists this clone with a count of one. The chain has TRBV3-1 (or the pseudogene TRBV3-2) and TRBJ1-3, with D unclear. The germline V and J ends were trimmed by 0 bases and 1 base, with 4 bases remaining between them. Germline V gene sequence: CDR1 LGHDT, CDR2 YNNKEL (reference sequence). The CDR3 is 14 amino acids. In DNA form, the CDR3 reads TGTGCCAGCAGCCAAGAAACTTCTGGAAACACCATATATTTT. This codes for CASSQETSGNTIYF.

The V and J genes are TRBV5-4 and TRBJ2-3; D unresolved. The length of the CDR3 is 15 residues. In germline, CDR1 is SGHNT, CDR2 YYREEE (reference sequence). Trimming took off 2 bases at V and 0 bases at J, with 10 bases between the two ends. As DNA, the CDR3 is TGTGCCAGCAGCTTAGGCGGTCTAAGCACAGATACGCAGTATTTT. Translation: CASSLGGLSTDTQYF.

V usage is TRBV6-9 and J usage is TRBJ1-4; D remains ambiguous. Germline V CDR1 and CDR2: MNHGY, SVAAGI. V gave up 6 bases and J gave up 8 bases, with 19 bases separating them. This CDR3 contains 15 residues. The CDR3 DNA reads as TGTGCCAGCAGCACGAAGGTGAGGCCTGGGGAAAAACTGTTTTTT. Protein sequence: CASSTKVRPGEKLFF.

The chain links TRBV19 to TRBJ2-7, with 9 positions matching TRBD2. The CDR3 is made up of 14 amino acids. Germline values: CDR1 LNHDA, CDR2 SQIVND (reference sequence). Germline trimming cut 3 bases from V and 3 bases from J; bases unmatched to any gene: 3. The CDR3 sequence is CASSILAGNYEQYF. CDR3 in DNA: TGTGCCAGTAGTATCCTAGCGGGGAACTACGAGCAGTACTTC. Looking up the rest from reference TRBV19 and TRBJ2-7 gives the full variable domain: DGGITQSPKYLFRKEGQNVTLSCEQNLNHDAMYWYRQDPGQGLRLIYYSQIVNDFQKGDIAEGYSVSREKKESFPLTVTSAQKNPTAFYLCASSILAGNYEQYFGPGTRLTVT.

The V gene is TRBV18, the J gene TRBJ2-7, with D maybe TRBD1 (6 bases). Trimming cost V 3 bases and J 3 bases, with 15 bases left between them. This CDR3 comprises 15 residues. The V gene's germline CDR1 is KGHSH and CDR2 LQKENI. This CDR3 is CASSPGQGSVYEQYF. Here the CDR3 DNA reads TGTGCCAGCTCACCCGGCCAGGGGTCCGTCTACGAGCAGTACTTC. Variable domain in full (rest from reference TRBV18 and TRBJ2-7): NAGVMQNPRHLVRRRGQEARLRCSPMKGHSHVYWYRQLPEEGLKFMVYLQKENIIDESGMPKERFSAEFPKEGPSILRIQQVVRGDSAAYFCASSPGQGSVYEQYFGPGTRLTVT.

The chain couples TRBV9 to TRBJ1-6; D unresolved. Germline assignment: CDR1 SGDLS and CDR2 YYNGEE. V shed 2 bases and J shed 13 bases, with 10 bases lying between them. This CDR3 is built from 12 residues. The CDR3, as DNA: TGTGCCAGCAGCGTCTACGGCGGGCCCCTCCACTTT. This translates into CASSVYGGPLHF.

This chain links TRBV28 with TRBJ1-2, with a possible D match to TRBD1 (5 bases). The V end lost 4 bases, the J end lost 8 bases, and 14 bases lay between the germline ends. CDR1 and CDR2 from the germline V gene are MDHEN and SYDVKM. The CDR3 length is 13 residues. The CDR3 coding sequence is TGTGCCAGCAGTTCTAGACGGGGGAGGGGCTACACCTTC. Translation: CASSSRRGRGYTF.

The chain combines TRBV21-1 with TRBJ1-2. TRBV21-1 represents a pseudogene. The CDR3 consists of 14 residues. The CDR3 region is CASSNSPSGDGYTF. For the CDR3, the DNA is TGTGCCAGCAGCAATAGCCCCTCCGGGGATGGCTACACCTTC.

The chain recombines TRBV13 with TRBJ2-2; possible D gene TRBD1, 6 bases. V gave up 0 bases and J gave up 6 bases, with 11 bases separating them. CDR3 length equals 15 residues. CDR1 and CDR2 (germline): PRHDT, FYEKMQ (reference sequence). The CDR3 bases are TGTGCCAGCAGCTTAGGTGGGACATTTTCCGGGGAGCTGTTTTTT. Translated: CASSLGGTFSGELFF.

V and J are TRBV7-5 and TRBJ2-7; the table calls TRBD2, which could not be checked here. TRBV7-5 is a recognized pseudogene. The CDR3 length is 15 residues. In nucleotides, the CDR3 is TGTGTCAGAAGACATACCCAACTAGGGCCTCGCGAGCAGTACTTC. Encoded protein: CVRRHTQLGPREQYF.

The V and J genes are TRBV10-2 and TRBJ2-7; D might be TRBD1 (5 bases). Trimming cost V 8 bases and J 4 bases, with 12 bases left between them. Germline lookup yields CDR1 WSHSY and CDR2 SAAADI. This CDR3 has 12 residues. The chain's CDR3 is CASGQTEYEQYF. CDR3 DNA sequence: TGCGCCAGCGGCCAGACAGAATACGAGCAGTACTTC.

The rearrangement uses TRBV28 and TRBJ2-7; D not certain. Per germline, CDR1 MDHEN and CDR2 SYDVKM. V dropped 3 bases and J dropped 0 bases, with 9 bases sitting between them. CDR3 length equals 14 residues. The CDR3 region has the DNA TGTGCCAGCAGTTTCCCGGGTTCCTCCTACGAGCAGTACTTC. Residues: CASSFPGSSYEQYF.